These T cell receptor beta chains were read from a single sample in a study of blood T cell repertoires in COVID-19. Assay: immunoSEQ multiplex PCR; the TCRdb copy retains only in-frame clones and omits some. The sample yields under 200,000 clones, 80% to 90% seen once. The sequencing input was peripheral blood. These receptors came from a woman older than 75 with COVID-19, enrolled during active disease. The CDR3 runs from the conserved cysteine through the conserved F or W. The D gene is left open where the match is weak. Size tells how often a clone was seen (once, few, many) or the class of an expanded clone, and some rows leave it out.

d_call	v_call	clone_size	j_call	cdr3_nt	cdr3_aa
NA	TRBV2	NA	TRBJ2-2	TGTGCCAGCAGTGGGGAGAGGGCGAACACCGGGGAGCTGTTTTTT	CASSGERANTGELFF
NA	TRBV5-4	once	TRBJ1-4	TGTGCCAGCAGCTTACGGGGAACTAATGAAAAACTGTTTTTT	CASSLRGTNEKLFF
NA	TRBV19	NA	TRBJ1-5	TGTGCCAGTAGTCAAAGACAGGCCGACAATCAGCCCCAGCATTTT	CASSQRQADNQPQHF
NA	TRBV19	NA	TRBJ2-1	TGTGCCAGTAGTATAGGGGGGCCCCCTTACAATGAGCAGTTCTTC	CASSIGGPPYNEQFF
NA	TRBV12-3/TRBV12-4	NA	TRBJ1-2	TGTGCCAGCAGTTTTTGGTCCGGGGATGGCTACACCTTC	CASSFWSGDGYTF
TRBD2	TRBV7-3	NA	TRBJ2-1	TGTGCCAGCAGCTCCGGGGGGGCTTCCTACAATGAGCAGTTCTTC	CASSSGGASYNEQFF
TRBD2	TRBV10-3	NA	TRBJ2-1	TGTGCCATCAGCTCGACTAGCGGGGTATCCTACAATGAGCAGTTCTTC	CAISSTSGVSYNEQFF
TRBD2	TRBV27	NA	TRBJ2-1	TGTGCCAGCAGTTTACTACTAGCGGGGGGGGTCCCCATCTTCTTC	CASSLLLAGGVPIFF
NA	TRBV28	NA	TRBJ1-5	TGTGCCAGCAGTTTATTAGCAGGGGCCAATCAGCCCCAGCATTTT	CASSLLAGANQPQHF
NA	TRBV18	NA	TRBJ2-2	TGTGCCAGCTCACCAGACAGTAACACCGGGGAGCTGTTTTTT	CASSPDSNTGELFF
NA	TRBV30	NA	TRBJ2-7	TGTGCCTGGAGAAGACAGTCTTTAACCTACGAGCAGTACTTC	CAWRRQSLTYEQYF
NA	TRBV9	NA	TRBJ2-3	TGTGCCAGCGGTCCTTCGGGCACAGATACGCAGTATTTT	CASGPSGTDTQYF
NA	TRBV11-3	NA	TRBJ2-3	TGTGCCAGCAGCTTGAGGTTTAGCACAGATACGCAGTATTTT	CASSLRFSTDTQYF
NA	TRBV7-5	few	TRBJ1-5	TGTGTCAGAAGCCGTTGGACACACCCCTATAGCAATCAGCCCCAGCATTTT	CVRSRWTHPYSNQPQHF
TRBD2	TRBV27	NA	TRBJ2-2	TGTGCCAGCAGTTACCGACTAGCGGGAGGTCGTACCGGGGAGCTGTTTTTT	CASSYRLAGGRTGELFF
TRBD1	TRBV5-1	NA	TRBJ1-2	TGCGCCAGCAGGCTGGACAGGATCTATGGCTACACCTTC	CASRLDRIYGYTF
NA	TRBV5-1	once	TRBJ2-7	TGCGCCAGCAGCTCCCAGGGGCTTACCTACGAGCAGTACTTC	CASSSQGLTYEQYF